This TCR beta chain came from a study of molecular identifiers for immune sequencing clone quantification. Looked up from germline, CDR1 is GTSNPN and CDR2 is SVGIG (reference sequence). This CDR3 is 15 amino acids long. Between the trimmed V and J ends, which lost 2 bases and 4 bases, there was a span of 15 bases. TCRdb re-analysed the PCR reads in MiXCR, keeping a single row per CDR3 protein. Among more than 450,000 distinct CDR3 sequences listed, about 26% were seen once. This clonotype appeared a few times. The rearrangement uses TRBV30 and TRBJ1-5, with unresolved D. This TCR was recovered from a human donor in good health. Some libraries in this study had Jurkat cell RNA spiked in. Specimen: naive CD8+ T cells from blood, with Jurkat cell RNA spiked in. Subset defined: FACS-sorted CD8+CD4-CCR7+CD45RA+ naive T cells. Here the CDR3 DNA reads TGTGCCTGGAGTCTGGGCGGATTAGCGAATCAGCCCCAGCATTTT. Translating gives CAWSLGGLANQPQHF.